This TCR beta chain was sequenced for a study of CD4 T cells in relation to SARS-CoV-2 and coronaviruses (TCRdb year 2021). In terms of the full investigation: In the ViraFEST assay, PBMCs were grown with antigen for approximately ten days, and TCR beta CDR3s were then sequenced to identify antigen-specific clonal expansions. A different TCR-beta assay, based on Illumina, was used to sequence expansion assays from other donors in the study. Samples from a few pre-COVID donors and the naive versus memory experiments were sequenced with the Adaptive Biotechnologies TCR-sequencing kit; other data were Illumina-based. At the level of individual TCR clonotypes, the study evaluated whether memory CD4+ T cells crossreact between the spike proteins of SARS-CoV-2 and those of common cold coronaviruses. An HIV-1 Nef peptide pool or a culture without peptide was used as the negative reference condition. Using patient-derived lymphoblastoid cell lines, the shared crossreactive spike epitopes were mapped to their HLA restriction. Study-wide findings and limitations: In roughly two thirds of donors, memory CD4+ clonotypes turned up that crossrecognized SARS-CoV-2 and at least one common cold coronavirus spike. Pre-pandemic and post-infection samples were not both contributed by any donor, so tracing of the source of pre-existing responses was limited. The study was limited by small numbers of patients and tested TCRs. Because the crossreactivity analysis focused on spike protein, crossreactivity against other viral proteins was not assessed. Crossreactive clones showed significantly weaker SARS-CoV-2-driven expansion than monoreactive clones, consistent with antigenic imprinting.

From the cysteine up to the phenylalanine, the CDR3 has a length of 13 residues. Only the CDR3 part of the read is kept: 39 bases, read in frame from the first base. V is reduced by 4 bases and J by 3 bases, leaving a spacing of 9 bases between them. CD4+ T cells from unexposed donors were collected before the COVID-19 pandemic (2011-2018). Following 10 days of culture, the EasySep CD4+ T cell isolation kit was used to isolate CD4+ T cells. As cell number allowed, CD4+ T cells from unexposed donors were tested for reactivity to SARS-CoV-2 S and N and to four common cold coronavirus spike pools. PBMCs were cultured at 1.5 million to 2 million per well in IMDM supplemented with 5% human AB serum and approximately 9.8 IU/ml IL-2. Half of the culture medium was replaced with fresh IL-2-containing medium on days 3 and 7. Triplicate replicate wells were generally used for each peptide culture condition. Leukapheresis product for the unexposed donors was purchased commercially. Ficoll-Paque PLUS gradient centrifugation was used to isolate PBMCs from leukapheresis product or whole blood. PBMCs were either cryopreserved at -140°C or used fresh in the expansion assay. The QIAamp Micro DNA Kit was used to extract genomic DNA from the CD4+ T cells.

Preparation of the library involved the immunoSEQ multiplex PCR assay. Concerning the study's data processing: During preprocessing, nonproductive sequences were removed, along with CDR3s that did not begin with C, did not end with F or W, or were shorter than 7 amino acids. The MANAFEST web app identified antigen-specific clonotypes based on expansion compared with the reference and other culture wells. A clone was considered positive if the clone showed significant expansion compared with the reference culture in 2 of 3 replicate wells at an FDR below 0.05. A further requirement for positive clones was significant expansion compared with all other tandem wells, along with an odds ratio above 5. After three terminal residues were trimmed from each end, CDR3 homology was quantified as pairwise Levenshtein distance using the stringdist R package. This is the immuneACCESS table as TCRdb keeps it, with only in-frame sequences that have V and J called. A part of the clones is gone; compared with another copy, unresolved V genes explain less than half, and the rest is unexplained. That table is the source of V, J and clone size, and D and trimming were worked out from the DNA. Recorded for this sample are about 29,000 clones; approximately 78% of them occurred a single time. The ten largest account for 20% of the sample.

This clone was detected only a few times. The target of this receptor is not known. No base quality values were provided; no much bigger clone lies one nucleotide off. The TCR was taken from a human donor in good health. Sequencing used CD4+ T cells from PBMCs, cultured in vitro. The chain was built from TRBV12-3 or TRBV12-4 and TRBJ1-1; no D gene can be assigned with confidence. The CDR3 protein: CASSWTAHTEAFF. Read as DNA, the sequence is TGTGCCAGCAGTTGGACGGCACACACTGAAGCTTTCTTT.